The rows below give T cell receptor beta chains drawn from one sample of a study of blood T cell repertoires in COVID-19. Assay used: immunoSEQ multiplex PCR; TCRdb lists only in-frame clones, some missing. Of some 77,000 clones listed, approximately 90% are singletons. The sample taken for sequencing was peripheral blood. The receptors shown here come from a man aged 25-40 years with acute or convalescent COVID-19. CDR3s include the opening cysteine and the closing phenylalanine or tryptophan. Each record gives: V gene, D gene, clone size, J gene, CDR3 DNA, CDR3 protein. A D gene is named only where the DNA matches it firmly. Some rows have no size entry. The others give once, few or many, or a class for an expanded clone.

>TRBV2|TRBD1|.|TRBJ1-3
TGTGCCAGCAGTGACTGGCAGGGGGCGAACACCATATATTTT
CASSDWQGANTIYF
>TRBV7-9|.|.|TRBJ2-5
TGTGCCAGCAGCTCCCCCGGCAGGGTTTCAGAGACCCAGTACTTC
CASSSPGRVSETQYF
>TRBV5-1|.|.|TRBJ2-2
TGCGCCAGCAGCTTGGGTCAGGAAGGGGCCGGGGAGCTGTTTTTT
CASSLGQEGAGELFF
>TRBV4-2|TRBD2|.|TRBJ2-3
TGTGCCAGCAGCCAACGTTTAGCGGGAGGGCCTATAAGCACAGATACGCAGTATTTT
CASSQRLAGGPISTDTQYF
>TRBV3-1/TRBV3-2|TRBD1|.|TRBJ2-3
TGTGCCAGCAGCCAAGCCGCGACAGGGGGAAGAAATACGCAGTATTTT
CASSQAATGGRNTQYF
>TRBV28|.|few|TRBJ1-2
TGTGCCAGCATAGACAGGATGAACTATGGCTACACCTTC
CASIDRMNYGYTF
>TRBV7-2|TRBD1|.|TRBJ2-7
TGTGCCAGCAGCCCGGACAGGGTAAACGAGCAGTACTTC
CASSPDRVNEQYF
>TRBV27|.|.|TRBJ2-7
TGTGCCAGCAGCCGCACACAGGGATCCTACGAGCAGTACTTC
CASSRTQGSYEQYF
>TRBV18|.|.|TRBJ2-7
TGTGCCAGCTCACCACGGACGGGGAAGAGCGAGCAGTACTTC
CASSPRTGKSEQYF
>TRBV25-1|.|.|TRBJ1-1
TGTGCCAGCTCAACAGGATCCACTGAAGCTTTCTTT
CASSTGSTEAFF
>TRBV18|TRBD2|once|TRBJ2-1
TGTGCCAGCTCACCACCGGGACTAGCGGGAGGATCCTACAATGAGCAGTTCTTC
CASSPPGLAGGSYNEQFF
>TRBV7-3|TRBD1|.|TRBJ2-1
TGTGCCAGCAGCTTAACCGGGACAGTCAATGAGCAGTTCTTC
CASSLTGTVNEQFF
>TRBV21-1|.|.|TRBJ2-4
TGTGCCAGCAGCAAAGCGCTTTGGGCAGGGTTTCAAGTCAAAAACATTCAGTACTTC
CASSKALWAGFQVKNIQYF
>TRBV7-9|TRBD1|once|TRBJ1-2
TGTGCCAGCAGCTTAGACGGGACAGGAACCGACGGCTACACCTTC
CASSLDGTGTDGYTF